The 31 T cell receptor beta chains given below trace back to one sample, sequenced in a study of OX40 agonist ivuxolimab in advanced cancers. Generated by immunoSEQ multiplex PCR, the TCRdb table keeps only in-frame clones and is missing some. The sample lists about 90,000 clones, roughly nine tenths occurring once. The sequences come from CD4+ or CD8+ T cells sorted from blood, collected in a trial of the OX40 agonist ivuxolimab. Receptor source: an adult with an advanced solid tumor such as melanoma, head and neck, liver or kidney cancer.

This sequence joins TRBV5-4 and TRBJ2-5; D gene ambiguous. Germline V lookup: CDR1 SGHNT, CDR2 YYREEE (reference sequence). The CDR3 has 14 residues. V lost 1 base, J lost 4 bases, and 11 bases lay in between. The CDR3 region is CASSLSQTRETQYF. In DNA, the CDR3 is TGTGCCAGCAGCTTGTCACAGACTCGAGAGACCCAGTACTTC.

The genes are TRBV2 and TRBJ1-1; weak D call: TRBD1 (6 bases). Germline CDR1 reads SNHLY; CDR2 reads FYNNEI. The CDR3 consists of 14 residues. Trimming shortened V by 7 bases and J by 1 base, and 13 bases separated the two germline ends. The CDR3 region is CASKGVERNTEAFF. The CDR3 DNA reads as TGTGCCAGCAAGGGGGTAGAAAGGAACACTGAAGCTTTCTTT.

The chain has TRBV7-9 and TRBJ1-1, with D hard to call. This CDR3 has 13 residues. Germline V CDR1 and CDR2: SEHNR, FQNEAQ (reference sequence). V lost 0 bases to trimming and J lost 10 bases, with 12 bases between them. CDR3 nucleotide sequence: TGTGCCAGCAGCTTAGCGACCCTTGGAGTAGCTTTCTTT. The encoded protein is CASSLATLGVAFF.

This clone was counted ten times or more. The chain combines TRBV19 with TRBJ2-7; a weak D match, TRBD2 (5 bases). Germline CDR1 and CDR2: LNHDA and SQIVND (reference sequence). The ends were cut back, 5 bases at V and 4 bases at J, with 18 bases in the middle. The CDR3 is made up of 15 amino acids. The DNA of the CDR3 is TGTGCCAGTAGTCCTAGAGGGCTCGATGGTTACGAGCAGTACTTC. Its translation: CASSPRGLDGYEQYF.

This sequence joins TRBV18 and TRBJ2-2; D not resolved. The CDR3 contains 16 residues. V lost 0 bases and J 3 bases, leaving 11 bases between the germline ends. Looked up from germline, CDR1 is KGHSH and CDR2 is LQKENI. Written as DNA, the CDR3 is TGTGCCAGCTCACCACCTTCCAGACGGTACACCGGGGAGCTGTTTTTT. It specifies CASSPPSRRYTGELFF.

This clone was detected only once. Here the CDR3 DNA reads TGTGCCAGCAGCCCCCTGGGACAGGCCAGCCAAGAGACCCAGTACTTC. As protein: CASSPLGQASQETQYF. The chain carries TRBV7-3 and TRBJ2-5; 8 positions agree with TRBD1. CDR1 and CDR2 from the germline V gene are SGHTA and FQGTGA. This CDR3 contains 16 residues. J lost 1 base, V lost 5 bases, and 9 bases had no gene match.

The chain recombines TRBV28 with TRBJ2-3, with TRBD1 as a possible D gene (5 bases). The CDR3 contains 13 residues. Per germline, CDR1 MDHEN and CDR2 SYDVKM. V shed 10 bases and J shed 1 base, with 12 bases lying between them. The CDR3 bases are TGTGCCACCCAGGGCGAGGGCACAGATACGCAGTATTTT. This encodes CATQGEGTDTQYF.

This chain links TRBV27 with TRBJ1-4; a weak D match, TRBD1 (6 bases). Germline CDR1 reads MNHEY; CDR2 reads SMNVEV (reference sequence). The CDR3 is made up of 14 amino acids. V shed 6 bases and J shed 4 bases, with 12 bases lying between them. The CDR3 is CASSLDSRNEKLFF. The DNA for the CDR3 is TGTGCCAGCAGCCTGGACAGCCGTAATGAAAAACTGTTTTTT.

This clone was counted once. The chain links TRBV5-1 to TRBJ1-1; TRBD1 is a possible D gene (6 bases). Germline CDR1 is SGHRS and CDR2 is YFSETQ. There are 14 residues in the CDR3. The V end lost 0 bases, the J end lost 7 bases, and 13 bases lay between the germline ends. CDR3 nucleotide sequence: TGCGCCAGCAGCTTGGGGAACAGGGCGAATGAAGCTTTCTTT. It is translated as CASSLGNRANEAFF.

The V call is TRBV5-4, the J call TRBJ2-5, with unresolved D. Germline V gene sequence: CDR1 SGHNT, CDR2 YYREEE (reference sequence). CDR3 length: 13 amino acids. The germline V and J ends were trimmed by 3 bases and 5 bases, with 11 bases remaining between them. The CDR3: CASSSDPAETQYF. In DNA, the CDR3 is TGTGCCAGCAGCTCCGACCCGGCGGAGACCCAGTACTTC.

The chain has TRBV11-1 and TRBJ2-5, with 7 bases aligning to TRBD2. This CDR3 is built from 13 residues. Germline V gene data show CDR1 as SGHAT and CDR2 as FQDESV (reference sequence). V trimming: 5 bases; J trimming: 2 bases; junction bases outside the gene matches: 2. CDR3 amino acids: CASSRGLQETQYF. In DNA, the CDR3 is TGTGCCAGCAGCCGGGGACTACAAGAGACCCAGTACTTC.

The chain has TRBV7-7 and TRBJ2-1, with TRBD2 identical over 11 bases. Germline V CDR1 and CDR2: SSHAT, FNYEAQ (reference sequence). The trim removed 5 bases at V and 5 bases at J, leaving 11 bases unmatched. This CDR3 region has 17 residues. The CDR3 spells CASSPGVAGGGNNEQFF. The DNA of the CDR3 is TGTGCCAGCAGCCCCGGGGTAGCGGGAGGGGGCAACAATGAGCAGTTCTTC.

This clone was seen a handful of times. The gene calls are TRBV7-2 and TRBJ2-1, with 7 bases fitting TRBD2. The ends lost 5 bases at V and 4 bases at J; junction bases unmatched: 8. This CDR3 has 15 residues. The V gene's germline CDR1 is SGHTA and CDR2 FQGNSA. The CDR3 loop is CASSGNTGGYNEQFF. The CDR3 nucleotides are TGTGCCAGCAGCGGCAACACGGGGGGATACAATGAGCAGTTCTTC.

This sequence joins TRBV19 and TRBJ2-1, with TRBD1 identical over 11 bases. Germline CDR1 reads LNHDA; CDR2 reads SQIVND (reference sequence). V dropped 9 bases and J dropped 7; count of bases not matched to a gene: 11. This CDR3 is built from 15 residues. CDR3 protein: CASRLRDRGGNEQFF. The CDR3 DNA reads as TGTGCCAGCCGTCTCAGGGACAGGGGGGGGAATGAGCAGTTCTTC. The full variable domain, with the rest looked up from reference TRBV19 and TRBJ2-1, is DGGITQSPKYLFRKEGQNVTLSCEQNLNHDAMYWYRQDPGQGLRLIYYSQIVNDFQKGDIAEGYSVSREKKESFPLTVTSAQKNPTAFYLCASRLRDRGGNEQFFGPGTRLTVL.

CDR3 nucleotides: TGCACCAGCAGCCAGCCTCGGGGGGGGACGGATACGCAGTATTTT. As protein: CTSSQPRGGTDTQYF. The chain couples TRBV1 to TRBJ2-3; whether TRBD2, the table's D call, matches the DNA was not checked. TRBV1 is a pseudogene. The CDR3 has 15 residues.

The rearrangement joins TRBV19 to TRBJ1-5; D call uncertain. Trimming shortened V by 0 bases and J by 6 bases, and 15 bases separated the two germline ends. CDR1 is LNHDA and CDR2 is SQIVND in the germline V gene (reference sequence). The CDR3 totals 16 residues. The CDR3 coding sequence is TGTGCCAGTAGTATAGATAGAGGGCTGTGGAGTCAGCCCCAGCATTTT. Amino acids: CASSIDRGLWSQPQHF.

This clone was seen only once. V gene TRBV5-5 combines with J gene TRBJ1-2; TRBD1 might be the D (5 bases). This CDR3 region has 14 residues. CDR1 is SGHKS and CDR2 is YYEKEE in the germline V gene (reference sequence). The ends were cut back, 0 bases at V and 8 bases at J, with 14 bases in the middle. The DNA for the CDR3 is TGTGCCAGCAGCTTGGCCCAGGGAGGAAGGGGCTACACCTTC. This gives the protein CASSLAQGGRGYTF. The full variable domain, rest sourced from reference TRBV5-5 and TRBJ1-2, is DAGVTQSPTHLIKTRGQQVTLRCSPISGHKSVSWYQQVLGQGPQFIFQYYEKEERGRGNFPDRFSARQFPNYSSELNVNALLLGDSALYLCASSLAQGGRGYTFGSGTRLTVV.

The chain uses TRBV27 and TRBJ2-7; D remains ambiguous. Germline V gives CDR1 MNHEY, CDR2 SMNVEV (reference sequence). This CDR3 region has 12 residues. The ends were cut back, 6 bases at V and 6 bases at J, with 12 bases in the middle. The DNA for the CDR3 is TGTGCCAGCAGCAGGAACTTGGGCGAGCAGTACTTC. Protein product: CASSRNLGEQYF.

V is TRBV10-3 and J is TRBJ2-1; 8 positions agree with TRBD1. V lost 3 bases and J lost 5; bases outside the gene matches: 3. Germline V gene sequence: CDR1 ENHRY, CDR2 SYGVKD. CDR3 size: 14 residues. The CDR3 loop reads CAISDYRGDNEQFF. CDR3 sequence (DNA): TGTGCCATCAGTGATTACAGGGGGGACAATGAGCAGTTCTTC.

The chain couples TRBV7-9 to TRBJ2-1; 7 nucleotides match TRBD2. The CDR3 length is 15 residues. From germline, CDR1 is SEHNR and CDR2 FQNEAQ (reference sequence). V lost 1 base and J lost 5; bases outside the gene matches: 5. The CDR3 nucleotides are TGTGCCAGCAGCTTAGACCTAGCGGAAGACAATGAGCAGTTCTTC. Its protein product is CASSLDLAEDNEQFF.

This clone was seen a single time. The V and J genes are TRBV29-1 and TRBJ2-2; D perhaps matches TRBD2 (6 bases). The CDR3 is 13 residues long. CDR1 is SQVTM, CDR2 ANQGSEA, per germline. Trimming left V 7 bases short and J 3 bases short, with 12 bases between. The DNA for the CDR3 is TGCAGCGCACAGTGGGGGGACACCGGGGAGCTGTTTTTT. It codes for CSAQWGDTGELFF.

The CDR3: CASSLVIGGTDTQYF. The CDR3 DNA sequence: TGTGCCAGCAGCTTGGTCATAGGGGGGACGGATACGCAGTATTTT. This sequence joins TRBV7-2 and TRBJ2-3; perhaps D is TRBD1 or TRBD2 (6 bases each). V gave up 3 bases and J gave up 6 bases, with 16 bases separating them. From germline, CDR1 is SGHTA and CDR2 FQGNSA. The CDR3 totals 15 residues.

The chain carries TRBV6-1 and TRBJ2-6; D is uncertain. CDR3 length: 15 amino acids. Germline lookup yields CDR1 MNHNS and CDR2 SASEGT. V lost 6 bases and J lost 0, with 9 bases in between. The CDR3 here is CASRMPSSGANVLTF. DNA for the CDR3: TGTGCCAGCAGGATGCCGAGCTCTGGGGCCAACGTCCTGACTTTC.

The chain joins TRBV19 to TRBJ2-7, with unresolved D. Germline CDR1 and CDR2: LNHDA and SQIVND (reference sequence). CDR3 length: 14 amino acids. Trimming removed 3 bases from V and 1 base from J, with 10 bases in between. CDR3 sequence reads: CASSIGGSSYEQYF. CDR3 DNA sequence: TGTGCCAGTAGTATCGGCGGATCGTCCTACGAGCAGTACTTC. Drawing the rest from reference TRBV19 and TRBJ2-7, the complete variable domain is DGGITQSPKYLFRKEGQNVTLSCEQNLNHDAMYWYRQDPGQGLRLIYYSQIVNDFQKGDIAEGYSVSREKKESFPLTVTSAQKNPTAFYLCASSIGGSSYEQYFGPGTRLTVT.

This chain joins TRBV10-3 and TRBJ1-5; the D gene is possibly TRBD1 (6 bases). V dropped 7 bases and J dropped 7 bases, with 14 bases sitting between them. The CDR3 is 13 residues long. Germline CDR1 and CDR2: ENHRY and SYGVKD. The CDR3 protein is CAITGTLDQPQHF. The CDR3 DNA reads TGTGCCATCACCGGGACACTCGACCAGCCCCAGCATTTT.

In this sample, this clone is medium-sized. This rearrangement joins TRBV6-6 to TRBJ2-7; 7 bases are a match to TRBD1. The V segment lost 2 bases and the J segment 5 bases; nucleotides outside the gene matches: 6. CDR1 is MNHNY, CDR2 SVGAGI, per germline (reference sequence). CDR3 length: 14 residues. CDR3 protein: CASSYPGTADEQYF. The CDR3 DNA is TGTGCCAGCAGTTACCCCGGGACAGCTGACGAGCAGTACTTC.

The CDR3 sequence is CASSLNPGQGGLQYF. In nucleotides, the CDR3 is TGTGCCAGCAGCTTGAATCCCGGACAGGGGGGATTGCAGTACTTC. The chain combines TRBV5-6 with TRBJ2-7; 10 bases are shared with TRBD1. CDR1 SGHDT and CDR2 YYEEEE come from the germline V gene. This CDR3 has 15 amino acids. The V and J ends lost 1 base and 9 bases, in that order; junction bases with no gene match: 10.

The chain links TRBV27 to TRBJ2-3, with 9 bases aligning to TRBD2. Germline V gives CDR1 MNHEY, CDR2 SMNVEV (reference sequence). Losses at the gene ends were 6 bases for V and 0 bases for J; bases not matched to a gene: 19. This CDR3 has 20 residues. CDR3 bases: TGTGCCAGCAGGGGCTTGGGCGGGGGGGCCTCGGCTGGCAGCACAGATACGCAGTATTTT. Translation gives CASRGLGGGASAGSTDTQYF.

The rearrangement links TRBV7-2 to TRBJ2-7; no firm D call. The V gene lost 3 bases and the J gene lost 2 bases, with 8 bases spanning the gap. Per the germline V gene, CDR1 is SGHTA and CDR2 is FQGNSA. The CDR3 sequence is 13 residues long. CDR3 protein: CASSFRDTYEQYF. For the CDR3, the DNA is TGTGCCAGCAGCTTTAGGGATACCTACGAGCAGTACTTC.

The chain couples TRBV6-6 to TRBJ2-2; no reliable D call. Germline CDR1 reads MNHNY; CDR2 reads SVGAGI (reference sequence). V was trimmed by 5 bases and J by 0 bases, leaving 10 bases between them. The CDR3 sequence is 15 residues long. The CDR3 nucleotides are TGTGCCAGCAGTGTGCGGCCCCCGAACACCGGGGAGCTGTTTTTT. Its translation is CASSVRPPNTGELFF.

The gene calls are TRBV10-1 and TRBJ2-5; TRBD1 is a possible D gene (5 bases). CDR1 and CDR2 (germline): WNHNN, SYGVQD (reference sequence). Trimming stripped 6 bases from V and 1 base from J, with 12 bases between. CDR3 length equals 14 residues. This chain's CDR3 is CASSSTATQETQYF. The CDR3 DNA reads TGCGCCAGCAGCTCGACAGCTACCCAAGAGACCCAGTACTTC.